Below, 15 T cell receptor beta chains from the same sample are listed, as sequenced in a study of T cell responses to AZD1222 COVID-19 vaccine. The method was immunoSEQ multiplex PCR; TCRdb's version includes in-frame clones alone and lacks a portion of them. This table holds 120,000 to 150,000 clones, around 93% found once. This sample comprised peripheral blood, obtained on day 0 of AZD1222 vaccination. All receptors derive from an adult in good health.

The rearrangement links TRBV15 to TRBJ1-1; D gene uncertain. Trimming removed 1 base from V and 1 base from J, with 13 bases in between. The V gene's germline CDR1 is LNHNV and CDR2 YYDKDF (reference sequence). The CDR3 is 16 amino acids. Here the CDR3 reads CATSRVQAWGNTEAFF. CDR3 nucleotides: TGTGCCACCAGCAGAGTCCAGGCTTGGGGGAACACTGAAGCTTTCTTT. Full variable domain (remainder filled in from reference TRBV15 and TRBJ1-1): DAMVIQNPRYQVTQFGKPVTLSCSQTLNHNVMYWYQQKSSQAPKLLFHYYDKDFNNEADTPDNFQSRRPNTSFCFLDIRSPGLGDTAMYLCATSRVQAWGNTEAFFGQGTRLTVV.

J is TRBJ2-1 and V is TRBV27; 13 nucleotides match TRBD2. V was pared by 7 bases and J by 3 bases, with 6 bases of the junction left unmatched. CDR3 length: 16 residues. Germline V gene data show CDR1 as MNHEY and CDR2 as SMNVEV (reference sequence). In DNA form, the CDR3 reads TGTGCCAGCATTCGGACTAGCGGGAGTCACTACAATGAGCAGTTCTTC. This sequence encodes CASIRTSGSHYNEQFF.

This clone was counted between two and nine times. Its ends do not fully match the called genes, so a read error is possible. The gene calls are TRBV13 and TRBJ2-7; the D call may be TRBD1 or TRBD2 (5 bases each). Germline lookup yields CDR1 PRHDT and CDR2 FYEKMQ (reference sequence). The CDR3 loop spans 14 amino acids. As DNA, the CDR3 is TGTGCCAGCAGCCGCCGACAGCCTGGGGACGAGAAGTACTTC. It yields the protein CASSRRQPGDEKYF.

The chain is built from TRBV9 and TRBJ2-5, with D hard to call. The CDR3 spans 15 residues. Germline V gives CDR1 SGDLS, CDR2 YYNGEE. V lost 0 bases and J 4 bases, leaving 13 bases between the germline ends. DNA for the CDR3: TGTGCCAGCAGCGTAGAATCTAGAAATGTAGAGACCCAGTACTTC. Translation gives CASSVESRNVETQYF.

The chain recombines TRBV28 with TRBJ2-2; no clear D. Germline V lookup: CDR1 MDHEN, CDR2 SYDVKM. V lost 4 bases, J lost 3 bases, and 3 bases lay in between. The CDR3 has 12 residues. The CDR3 spells CASSSYTGELFF. In DNA form, the CDR3 reads TGTGCCAGCAGTTCTTACACCGGGGAGCTGTTTTTT.

The chain joins TRBV7-9 to TRBJ2-7; no clear D gene. This CDR3 contains 13 residues. V was trimmed by 4 bases and J by 3 bases, leaving 10 bases between them. Germline V gene data show CDR1 as SEHNR and CDR2 as FQNEAQ (reference sequence). The CDR3 loop is CASSSYSVYEQYF. The CDR3 DNA follows: TGTGCCAGCAGCTCTTACAGTGTCTACGAGCAGTACTTC.

This rearrangement joins TRBV2 to TRBJ2-7, with 7 bases lining up with TRBD1. With 6 bases clipped from V and 4 bases from J, the junction kept 12 bases outside the gene matches. Germline V gene data show CDR1 as SNHLY and CDR2 as FYNNEI. The CDR3 has 15 residues. The CDR3 DNA reads as TGTGCCAGCAGAGATCGCCGGGACAGCAAATACGAGCAGTACTTC. Its protein is CASRDRRDSKYEQYF.

The rearrangement uses TRBV4-1 and TRBJ1-4; unclear D gene. Germline V gene lookup returns CDR1 MGHRA and CDR2 YSYEKL. The CDR3 sequence is 13 residues long. Trimming stripped 4 bases from V and 8 bases from J, with 11 bases between. CDR3 amino acids: CASSRGLYEKLFF. The CDR3 nucleotides are TGCGCCAGCAGCCGCGGTTTGTACGAAAAACTGTTTTTT.

In nucleotides, the CDR3 is TGTGCCAGCAGTTTACGTCTCCCAACTAGTTCAGATACGCAGTATTTT. Its protein product is CASSLRLPTSSDTQYF. The chain has TRBV27 and TRBJ2-3, with D possibly being TRBD2 (5 bases). The germline V gene encodes CDR1 MNHEY and CDR2 SMNVEV (reference sequence). V lost 2 bases, J lost 4 bases, and 16 bases lay in between. The CDR3 is 16 residues long.

This clone appeared a few times. The chain employs TRBV29-1 and TRBJ2-7; 9 nucleotides match TRBD1. Germline lookup yields CDR1 SQVTM and CDR2 ANQGSEA. This CDR3 contains 13 residues. V shed 3 bases, J shed 4 bases, and the junction held 4 bases outside the gene matches. The CDR3 DNA is TGCAGCGTTGACACAGGGGGCAGTTACGAGCAGTACTTC. This gives the protein CSVDTGGSYEQYF.

The chain couples TRBV5-4 to TRBJ1-2, with D possibly TRBD1 on 6 matching bases. The CDR3 sequence is 15 residues long. The V end was cut by 3 bases, the J end by 6 bases, with 18 bases between. Germline CDR1 SGHNT, CDR2 YYREEE (reference sequence). The CDR3 coding sequence is TGTGCCAGCAGCTCGAACACAGGGAAAGGGGATGGCTACACCTTC. This translates into CASSSNTGKGDGYTF. Based on the CDR3 plus reference TRBV5-4 and TRBJ1-2, the full variable domain is ETGVTQSPTHLIKTRGQQVTLRCSSQSGHNTVSWYQQALGQGPQFIFQYYREEENGRGNFPPRFSGLQFPNYSSELNVNALELDDSALYLCASSSNTGKGDGYTFGSGTRLTVV.

The rearrangement links TRBV28 to TRBJ1-2; D is unclear. This CDR3 contains 10 residues. The germline CDR1 and CDR2 sequences are MDHEN and SYDVKM. The germline V and J ends were trimmed by 5 bases and 9 bases, with 7 bases remaining between them. As DNA, the CDR3 is TGTGCCAGCAGTGACCTGAGCTACACCTTC. Translated, it gives CASSDLSYTF.

This chain uses TRBV9 with TRBJ1-4, with D maybe TRBD1 (5 bases). There are 14 residues in the CDR3. Germline V CDR1 and CDR2: SGDLS, YYNGEE. V dropped 0 bases and J dropped 4 bases, with 7 bases sitting between them. CDR3 residues: CASSVAGDNEKLFF. The CDR3 coding sequence is TGTGCCAGCAGCGTAGCGGGGGATAATGAAAAACTGTTTTTT.

This chain joins TRBV28 and TRBJ1-5, with TRBD1 identical over 8 bases. Germline V gene data show CDR1 as MDHEN and CDR2 as SYDVKM. The CDR3 runs 14 residues. The ends lost 3 bases at V and 7 bases at J; junction bases unmatched: 5. Here the CDR3 reads CASSFRAGGQPQHF. The DNA of the CDR3 is TGTGCCAGCAGTTTTCGGGCAGGGGGCCAGCCCCAGCATTTT.

This chain uses TRBV5-1 with TRBJ2-7, with TRBD2 matching over 7 bases. Germline V gene lookup returns CDR1 SGHRS and CDR2 YFSETQ. V trimming: 0 bases; J trimming: 2 bases; junction bases outside the gene matches: 8. The CDR3 is 16 residues long. CDR3 bases: TGCGCCAGCAGCTTGGCGACCGGCGGGAGAGCCTACGAGCAGTACTTC. Its protein product is CASSLATGGRAYEQYF.